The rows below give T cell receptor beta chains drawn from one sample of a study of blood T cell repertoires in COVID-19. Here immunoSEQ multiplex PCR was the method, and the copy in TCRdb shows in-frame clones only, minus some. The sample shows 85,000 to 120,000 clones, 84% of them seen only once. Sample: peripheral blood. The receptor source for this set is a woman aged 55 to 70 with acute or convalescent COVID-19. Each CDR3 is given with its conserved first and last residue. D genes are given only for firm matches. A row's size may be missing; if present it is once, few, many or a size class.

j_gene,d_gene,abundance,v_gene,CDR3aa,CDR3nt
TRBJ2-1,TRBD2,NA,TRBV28,CASSLRLAGAYNEQFF,TGTGCCAGCAGTCTTCGACTAGCGGGAGCCTACAATGAGCAGTTCTTC
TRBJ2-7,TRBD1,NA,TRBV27,CASSPRWTGGLVKTYEQYF,TGTGCCAGCAGTCCAAGATGGACAGGGGGACTAGTAAAGACCTACGAGCAGTACTTC
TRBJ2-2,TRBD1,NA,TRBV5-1,CASSRTGGSNTGELFF,TGCGCCAGCAGCCGAACAGGGGGCAGTAACACCGGGGAGCTGTTTTTT
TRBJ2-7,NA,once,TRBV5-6,CASSDTYEEQYF,TGTGCCAGCAGCGACACCTACGAGGAGCAGTACTTC
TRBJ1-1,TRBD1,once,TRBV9,CASSVDLGGWAFF,TGTGCCAGCAGCGTAGATCTAGGGGGCTGGGCTTTCTTT
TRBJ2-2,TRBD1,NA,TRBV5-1,CASSRAGTVDTGELFF,TGCGCCAGCAGCAGGGCTGGGACAGTTGATACCGGGGAGCTGTTTTTT
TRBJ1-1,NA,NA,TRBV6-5,CASSQPDRRTEAFF,TGTGCCAGCAGTCAACCCGACAGGCGGACTGAAGCTTTCTTT
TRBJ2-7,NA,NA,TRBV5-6,CASSLLSGSYEQYF,TGTGCCAGCAGCTTGCTTTCCGGGTCCTACGAGCAGTACTTC
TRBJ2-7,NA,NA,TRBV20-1,CSASRRGRLYEQYF,TGCAGTGCTAGTCGGAGGGGGCGGCTTTACGAGCAGTACTTC
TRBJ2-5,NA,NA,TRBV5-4,CASSLDSQETQYF,TGTGCCAGCAGTTTGGACAGCCAAGAGACCCAGTACTTC
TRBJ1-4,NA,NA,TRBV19,CASGDRRTTNEKLFF,TGTGCCAGTGGGGATCGGAGGACAACTAATGAAAAACTGTTTTTT
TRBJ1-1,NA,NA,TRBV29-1,CSALWQGGTEAFF,TGCAGCGCCCTATGGCAGGGAGGCACTGAAGCTTTCTTT
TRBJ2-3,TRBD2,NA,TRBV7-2,CASSLEWGGMSDTQYF,TGTGCCAGCAGCTTAGAGTGGGGGGGGATGTCAGATACGCAGTATTTT
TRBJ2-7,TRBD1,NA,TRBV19,CASSISLDRGRWYF,TGTGCCAGTAGTATTTCCCTCGACAGGGGGCGTTGGTACTTC
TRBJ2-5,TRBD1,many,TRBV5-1,CASNRDSQETQYF,TGCGCCAGCAACCGGGACAGCCAAGAGACCCAGTACTTC
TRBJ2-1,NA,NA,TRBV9,CASSPRDYNEQFF,TGTGCCAGCAGCCCACGGGACTACAATGAGCAGTTCTTC
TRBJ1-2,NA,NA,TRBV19,CASSISRGGYGYTF,TGTGCCAGTAGTATTTCGAGGGGGGGCTATGGCTACACCTTC
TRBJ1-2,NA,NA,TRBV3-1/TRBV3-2,CASSQRTEEPWRGGYTF,TGTGCCAGCAGCCAGAGGACCGAGGAACCTTGGAGGGGTGGCTACACCTTC
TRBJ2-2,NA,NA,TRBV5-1,CASRRDILNTGELFF,TGCGCCAGCCGCAGGGACATCCTAAACACCGGGGAGCTGTTTTTT
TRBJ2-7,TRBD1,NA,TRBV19,CASSIAGTGAYEQYF,TGTGCCAGTAGTATAGCAGGGACAGGGGCCTACGAGCAGTACTTC
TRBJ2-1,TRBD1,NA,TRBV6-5,CASRATGVAYNEQFF,TGTGCCAGCAGGGCGACAGGGGTAGCCTACAATGAGCAGTTCTTC
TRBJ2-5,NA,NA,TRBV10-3,CAISGGEAETQYF,TGTGCCATCAGTGGGGGGGAGGCAGAGACCCAGTACTTC